This T cell receptor beta chain is drawn from a study of identical twins. The trim removed 5 bases at V and 2 bases at J, leaving 1 base unmatched. This CDR3 region has 15 residues. The V gene's germline CDR1 is SGHVS and CDR2 FQNEAQ. This clonotype occurred a few times. One entry per CDR3 protein results from TCRdb running MiXCR on the 5' RACE reads. The repertoire holds 270,000 or so distinct CDR3 sequences, about 8.9% seen once, with 3% in the top ten. A further study also used this sample, focusing on yellow fever vaccine responses in identical twins.

The receptor comes from a woman aged 18-30 years in good health. J is TRBJ2-6 and V is TRBV7-8; 9 bases fit TRBD1. Sequencing was done on a sample of CD8+ T cells sorted from blood. The CDR3: CASSRTGAGANVLTF. The CDR3 DNA reads TGTGCCAGCAGCCGGACAGGGGCTGGGGCCAACGTCCTGACTTTC.